This T cell receptor beta chain was observed in a study of blood T cell repertoires in COVID-19. TCRdb's copy holds only in-frame clones and misses some; the assay was immunoSEQ multiplex PCR. The table lists 65,000 to 80,000 clones, about 88% of them singletons. Looked up from germline, CDR1 is SGHVS and CDR2 is FNYEAQ. The CDR3 covers 15 residues. Trimming took 4 bases from V and 6 from J; bases not matched to a gene: 5. The sequenced sample was peripheral blood. This chain uses TRBV7-6 with TRBJ2-3, with TRBD2 identical over 12 bases. This sequence was found in a man between 65 and 79 years old with active or convalescent COVID-19. CDR3 DNA sequence: TGTGCCAGCAGCTCCCTAGCGGGGGGGCCGGATACGCAGTATTTT. Protein: CASSSLAGGPDTQYF.